One and the same sample provided the 20 T cell receptor beta chains below, sequenced in a study of T-cell reconstitution after alpha-beta-depleted transplantation in children. For TCRbeta, the library was prepared with unique molecular identifiers. TCRdb ran MiXCR on the PCR reads and lists one entry per CDR3 protein. Among approximately 400,000 distinct CDR3 sequences, approximately 11% were seen once, and the ten largest hold 4.5% to 6.5%. Sequenced here: PBMCs from the stem cell graft donor, sampled from the stem cell graft. These receptors were collected from a human donor who donated a stem cell graft to a child with acute myeloid leukemia.

This clonotype was seen more than once but under ten times. The chain links TRBV6-2 or TRBV6-3 to TRBJ2-3, with D tentatively TRBD2 (5 bases). The CDR3 runs to 18 residues. The V end was cut by 11 bases, the J end by 4 bases, with 31 bases between. Germline-derived CDR1 and CDR2 are MNHEY and SVGEGT. CDR3: CADRPKSGFSGGPDTQYF. The CDR3 DNA sequence: TGTGCCGACCGCCCCAAATCGGGTTTCTCCGGAGGCCCAGATACGCAGTATTTT.

The count of this clonotype is one. The chain uses TRBV30 and TRBJ1-5; 8 bases map to TRBD1. CDR3 length: 17 amino acids. Germline assignment: CDR1 GTSNPN and CDR2 SVGIG (reference sequence). Trimming at V came to 1 base and at J to 7 bases, leaving 15 bases not matched to a gene. CDR3 region: CAWSATRGQGIRQPQHF. CDR3 nucleotide sequence: TGTGCCTGGAGTGCAACCCGCGGACAGGGAATAAGGCAGCCCCAGCATTTT.

The rearrangement joins TRBV18 to TRBJ2-7; D remains unclear. V lost 0 bases to trimming and J lost 5 bases, with 8 bases between them. Germline CDR1 is KGHSH and CDR2 is LQKENI. The CDR3 spans 13 residues. The CDR3 DNA reads TGTGCCAGCTCACCACCCGGGCAGAACGAGCAGTACGTC. Its translation: CASSPPGQNEQYV.

The chain carries TRBV3-1 and TRBJ1-6; 7 nucleotides match TRBD1. The J segment lost 6 bases and the V segment lost 1 base, leaving 9 bases of the junction unmatched. Germline assignment: CDR1 LGHDT and CDR2 YNNKEL (reference sequence). CDR3 length: 17 residues. CDR3 region: CASSQGLAGGSNSPLHF. The DNA for the CDR3 is TGTGCCAGCAGCCAAGGTTTGGCAGGGGGTTCTAATTCACCCCTCCACTTT.

The CDR3, as DNA: TGTGCCAGCAGGAGACTAGCGGGAGGACCACAGTACGAGCAGTACTTC. Protein: CASRRLAGGPQYEQYF. The chain uses TRBV27 and TRBJ2-7, with 13 bases matching TRBD2. J gave up 4 bases and V 6 bases, and 9 bases lay outside the gene matches. Germline CDR1 MNHEY, CDR2 SMNVEV (reference sequence). The CDR3 extends over 16 amino acids.

This clonotype was seen ten or more times. The chain has TRBV9 and TRBJ1-3; D uncertain. The V gene's germline CDR1 is SGDLS and CDR2 YYNGEE. This CDR3 contains 15 residues. V was clipped by 0 bases and J by 1 base, with 8 bases between them. CDR3 loop: CASSVGPRSGNTIYF. DNA for the CDR3: TGTGCCAGCAGCGTAGGCCCCAGGTCTGGAAACACCATATATTTT.

The V gene is TRBV19, the J gene TRBJ2-1, with D unclear. V was shortened by 9 bases and J by 8 bases, with 20 bases between the two germline ends. The CDR3 runs to 14 residues. Germline V gene data show CDR1 as LNHDA and CDR2 as SQIVND (reference sequence). The CDR3 bases are TGTGCCAGCCGAAGTTCTGCAGGAGCCGATGAGCAGTTCTTC. Its translation: CASRSSAGADEQFF.

DNA for the CDR3: TGTGCCAGCCACCTGGGGGGCGCCGGAAACACCATATATTTT. Translating it yields CASHLGGAGNTIYF. The chain employs TRBV25-1 and TRBJ1-3, with D possibly matching TRBD1 (6 bases). Between the trimmed V and J ends, which lost 8 bases and 4 bases, there was a span of 15 bases. Germline V lookup: CDR1 MGHDK, CDR2 SYGVNS. The CDR3 is made up of 14 amino acids.

V and J are TRBV29-1 and TRBJ1-1; D remains ambiguous. The V end lost 4 bases, the J end lost 5 bases, and 11 bases lay between the germline ends. This CDR3 has 12 amino acids. Germline values: CDR1 SQVTM, CDR2 ANQGSEA. CDR3 protein: CSVGVGRTEAFF. The CDR3 nucleotides are TGCAGCGTTGGGGTCGGGAGAACTGAAGCTTTCTTT.

The chain carries TRBV20-1 and TRBJ2-7; perhaps TRBD1 as D (6 bases). The V end lost 4 bases, the J end lost 5 bases, and 18 bases lay between the germline ends. The CDR3 loop spans 14 amino acids. Germline CDR1 is DFQATT and CDR2 is SNEGSKA (reference sequence). The CDR3 sequence is CSATTPGTSHEQYF. CDR3 DNA sequence: TGCAGTGCTACGACACCTGGGACAAGCCACGAGCAGTACTTC.

The rearrangement links TRBV6-2 or TRBV6-3 to TRBJ1-1, with D uncertain. The V end lost 7 bases, the J end lost 5 bases, and 14 bases lay between the germline ends. Per the germline V gene, CDR1 is MNHEY and CDR2 is SVGEGT. The CDR3 length is 13 residues. In nucleotides, the CDR3 is TGTGCCAGCACCGAGGACGGTAGGACTGAAGCTTTCTTT. Translated, it gives CASTEDGRTEAFF.

On this clonotype: One junction end does not reproduce the germline sequence, and a read error may be involved. The chain joins TRBV5-1 to TRBJ1-1; D is perhaps TRBD1 (6 bases). The CDR3 runs 13 residues. From germline, CDR1 is SGHRS and CDR2 YFSETQ. This chain's CDR3 is CASSGFGGTQAFF. The CDR3 DNA follows: TGCGCCAGCAGCGGGTTCGGGGGCACTCAAGCTTTCTTT.

The chain has TRBV6-5 and TRBJ2-1, with 9 bases aligning to TRBD1. This CDR3 has 13 amino acids. Germline V CDR1 and CDR2: MNHEY, SVGAGI. V shed 6 bases and J 9 bases; nucleotides not matched to a gene: 6. CDR3 amino acids: CASRPGQGREQFF. The DNA of the CDR3 is TGTGCCAGCAGACCCGGACAGGGGCGTGAGCAGTTCTTC.

In regard to this clonotype: At one end, the junction sequence differs from germline, possibly due to a read error. V usage is TRBV20-1 and J usage is TRBJ2-3; 9 positions match TRBD2. From germline, CDR1 is DFQATT and CDR2 SNEGSKA (reference sequence). The CDR3 spans 17 residues. CDR3: CCASGTVTSGSTDTQYF. CDR3 coding DNA: TGCTGTGCTAGTGGGACGGTGACTAGCGGCAGCACAGATACGCAGTATTTT.

This clonotype has a count of ten or more. The V call is TRBV28, the J call TRBJ2-5; D is uncertain. The CDR3 covers 11 residues. V lost 7 bases and J lost 4, with 7 bases in between. Germline CDR1 MDHEN, CDR2 SYDVKM. The CDR3 loop is CASNKLETQYF. The CDR3 region has the DNA TGTGCCAGCAACAAATTAGAGACCCAGTACTTC.

There are many counts of this clonotype. The rearrangement uses TRBV5-6 and TRBJ1-3; no definite D call. Trimming cost V 2 bases and J 0 bases, with 9 bases left between them. The CDR3 has 15 amino acids. Germline V gives CDR1 SGHDT, CDR2 YYEEEE. CDR3 region: CASSLLPSSGNTIYF. Written as DNA, the CDR3 is TGTGCCAGCAGCTTACTGCCGAGCTCTGGAAACACCATATATTTT.

The CDR3 here is CATRGRGADTQYF. The CDR3 nucleotides are TGTGCCACCAGGGGGAGGGGCGCGGATACGCAGTATTTT. The genes are TRBV15 and TRBJ2-3, with TRBD2 matching 7 bases. The V gene's germline CDR1 is LNHNV and CDR2 YYDKDF (reference sequence). CDR3 length equals 13 residues. The trim removed 6 bases at V and 6 bases at J, leaving 6 bases unmatched. The full variable domain, in which reference TRBV15 and TRBJ2-3 provide the parts outside the CDR3, is DAMVIQNPRYQVTQFGKPVTLSCSQTLNHNVMYWYQQKSSQAPKLLFHYYDKDFNNEADTPDNFQSRRPNTSFCFLDIRSPGLGDTAMYLCATRGRGADTQYFGPGTRLTVL.

The V call is TRBV20-1, the J call TRBJ1-1; 7 nucleotides align to TRBD1. Germline CDR1 and CDR2: DFQATT and SNEGSKA (reference sequence). V lost 2 bases and J lost 10; bases outside the gene matches: 10. The CDR3 is made up of 13 amino acids. CDR3 nucleotide sequence: TGCAGTGCTAGATCAGGGGGGCCCGACCCAGCTTTCTTT. It specifies CSARSGGPDPAFF.

This clonotype was observed a handful of times. J is TRBJ2-1 and V is TRBV4-1, with D tentatively TRBD2 (5 bases). The germline CDR1 and CDR2 sequences are MGHRA and YSYEKL. Trimming cost V 4 bases and J 14 bases, with 21 bases left between them. The CDR3 runs to 14 residues. CDR3 nucleotide sequence: TGCGCCAGCAGCCCGCCAAGTGACGGGATCGGGGAGTTCTTC. It encodes CASSPPSDGIGEFF.

The chain links TRBV7-9 to TRBJ2-7, with TRBD1 matching 8 bases. The CDR3 has 13 amino acids. The J segment lost 6 bases and the V segment lost 2 bases, leaving 3 bases of the junction unmatched. Germline V lookup: CDR1 SEHNR, CDR2 FQNEAQ (reference sequence). CDR3 sequence reads: CASSLNTGGEQYF. In nucleotides, the CDR3 is TGTGCCAGCAGCTTAAACACAGGGGGCGAGCAGTACTTC.